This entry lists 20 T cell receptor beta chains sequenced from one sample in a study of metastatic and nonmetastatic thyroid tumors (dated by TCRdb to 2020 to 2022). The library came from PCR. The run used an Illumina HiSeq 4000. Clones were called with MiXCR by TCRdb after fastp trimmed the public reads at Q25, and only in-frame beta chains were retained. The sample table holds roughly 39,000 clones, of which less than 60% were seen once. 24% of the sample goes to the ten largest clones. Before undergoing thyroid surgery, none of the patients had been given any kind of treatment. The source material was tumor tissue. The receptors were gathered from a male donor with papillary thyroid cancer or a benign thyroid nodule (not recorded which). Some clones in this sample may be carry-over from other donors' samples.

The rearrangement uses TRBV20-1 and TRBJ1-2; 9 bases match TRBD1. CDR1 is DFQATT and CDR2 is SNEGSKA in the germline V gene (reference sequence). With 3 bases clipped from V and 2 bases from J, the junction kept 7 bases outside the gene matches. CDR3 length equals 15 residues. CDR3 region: CSASGVGTGNYGYTF. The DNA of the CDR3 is TGCAGTGCTAGCGGTGTTGGGACAGGGAACTATGGCTACACCTTC.

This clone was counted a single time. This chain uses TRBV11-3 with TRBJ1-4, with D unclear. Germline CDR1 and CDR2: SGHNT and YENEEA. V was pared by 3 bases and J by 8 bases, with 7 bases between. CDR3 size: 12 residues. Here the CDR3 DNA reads TGTGCCAGCAGCTTGGATCGAGAAAAACTGTTTTTT. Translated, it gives CASSLDREKLFF. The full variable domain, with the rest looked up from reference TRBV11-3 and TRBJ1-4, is EAGVVQSPRYKIIEKKQPVAFWCNPISGHNTLYWYLQNLGQGPELLIRYENEEAVDDSQLPKDRFSAERLKGVDSTLKIQPAELGDSAVYLCASSLDREKLFFGSGTQLSVL.

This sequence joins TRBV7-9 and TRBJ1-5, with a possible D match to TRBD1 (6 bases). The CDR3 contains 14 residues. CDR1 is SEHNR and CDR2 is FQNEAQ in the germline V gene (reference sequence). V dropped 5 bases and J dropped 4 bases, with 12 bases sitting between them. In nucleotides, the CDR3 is TGTGCCAGCAGCCCAGAGGGGGGGAATCAGCCCCAGCATTTT. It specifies CASSPEGGNQPQHF. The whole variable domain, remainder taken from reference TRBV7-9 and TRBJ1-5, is DTGVSQNPRHKITKRGQNVTFRCDPISEHNRLYWYRQTLGQGPEFLTYFQNEAQLEKSRLLSDRFSAERPKGSFSTLEIQRTEQGDSAMYLCASSPEGGNQPQHFGDGTRLSIL.

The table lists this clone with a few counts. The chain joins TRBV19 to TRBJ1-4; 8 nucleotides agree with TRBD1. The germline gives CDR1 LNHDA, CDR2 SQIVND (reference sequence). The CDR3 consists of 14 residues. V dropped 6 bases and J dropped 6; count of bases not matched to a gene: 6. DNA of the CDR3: TGTGCCAGTAGGACGGACAGGGATTATGAAAAACTGTTTTTT. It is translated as CASRTDRDYEKLFF.

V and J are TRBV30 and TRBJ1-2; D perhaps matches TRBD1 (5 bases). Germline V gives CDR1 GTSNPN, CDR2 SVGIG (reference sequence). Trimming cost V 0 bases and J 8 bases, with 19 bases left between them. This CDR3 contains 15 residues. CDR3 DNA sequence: TGTGCCTGGAGTGTTCTGAGGGGCGCTCGGGGGGGCTACACCTTC. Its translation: CAWSVLRGARGGYTF.

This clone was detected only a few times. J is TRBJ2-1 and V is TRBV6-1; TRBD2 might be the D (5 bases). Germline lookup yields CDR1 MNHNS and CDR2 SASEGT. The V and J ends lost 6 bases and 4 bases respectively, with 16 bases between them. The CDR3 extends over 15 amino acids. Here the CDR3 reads CASSLSEGGYNEQFF. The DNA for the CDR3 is TGTGCCAGCAGCCTTAGCGAAGGTGGTTACAATGAGCAGTTCTTC.

The CDR3 protein is CASSQARDSGANVLTF. In DNA form, the CDR3 reads TGCGCCAGCAGCCAAGCACGGGACTCTGGGGCCAACGTCCTGACTTTC. The chain links TRBV4-3 to TRBJ2-6; a possible D gene is TRBD2 (5 bases). The CDR3 has 16 amino acids. The V end was cut by 1 base, the J end by 0 bases, with 7 bases between. CDR1 LGHNA and CDR2 YSLEER come from the germline V gene.

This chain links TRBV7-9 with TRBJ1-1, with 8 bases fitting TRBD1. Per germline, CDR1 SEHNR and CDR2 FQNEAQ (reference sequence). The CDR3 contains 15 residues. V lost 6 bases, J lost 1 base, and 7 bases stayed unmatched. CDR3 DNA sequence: TGTGCCAGCAGGACCACAGGGGGGACGAACACTGAAGCTTTCTTT. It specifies CASRTTGGTNTEAFF.

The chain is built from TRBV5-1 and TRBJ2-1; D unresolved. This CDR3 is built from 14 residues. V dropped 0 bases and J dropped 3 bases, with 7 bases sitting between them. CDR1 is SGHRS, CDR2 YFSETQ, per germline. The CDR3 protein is CASSLEAFYNEQFF. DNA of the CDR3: TGCGCCAGCAGCTTGGAGGCTTTCTACAATGAGCAGTTCTTC.

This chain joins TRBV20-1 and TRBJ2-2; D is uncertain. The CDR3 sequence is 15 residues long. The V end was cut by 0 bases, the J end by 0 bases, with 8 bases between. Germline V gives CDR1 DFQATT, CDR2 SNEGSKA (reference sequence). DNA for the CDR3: TGCAGTGCTAGAGAGACACGATCGAACACCGGGGAGCTGTTTTTT. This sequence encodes CSARETRSNTGELFF.

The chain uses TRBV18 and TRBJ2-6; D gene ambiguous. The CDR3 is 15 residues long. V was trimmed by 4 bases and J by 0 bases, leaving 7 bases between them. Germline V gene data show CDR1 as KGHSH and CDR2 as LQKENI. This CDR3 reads CASSLADSGANVLTF. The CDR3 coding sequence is TGTGCCAGCTCACTTGCAGACTCTGGGGCCAACGTCCTGACTTTC.

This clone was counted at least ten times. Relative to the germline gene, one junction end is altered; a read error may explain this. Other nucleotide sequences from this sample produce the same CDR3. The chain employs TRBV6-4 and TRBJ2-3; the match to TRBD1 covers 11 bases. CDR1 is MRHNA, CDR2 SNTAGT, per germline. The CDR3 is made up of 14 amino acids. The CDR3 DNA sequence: TGTGCCAGCAGTGGGACAGGGGGCACGGATACGCAGTATTTT. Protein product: CASSGTGGTDTQYF.

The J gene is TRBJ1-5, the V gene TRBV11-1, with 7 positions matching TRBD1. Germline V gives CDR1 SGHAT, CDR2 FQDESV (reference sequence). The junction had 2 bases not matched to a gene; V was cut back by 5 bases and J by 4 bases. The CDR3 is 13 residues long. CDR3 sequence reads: CASSVTGNQPQHF. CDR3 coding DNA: TGTGCCAGCAGCGTGACAGGGAATCAGCCCCAGCATTTT.

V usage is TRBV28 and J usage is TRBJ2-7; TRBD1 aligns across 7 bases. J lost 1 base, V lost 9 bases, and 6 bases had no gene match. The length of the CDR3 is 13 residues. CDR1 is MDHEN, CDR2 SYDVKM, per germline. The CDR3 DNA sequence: TGTGCCAGTGGTCGACAGGGTTCCTACGAGCAGTACTTC. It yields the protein CASGRQGSYEQYF.

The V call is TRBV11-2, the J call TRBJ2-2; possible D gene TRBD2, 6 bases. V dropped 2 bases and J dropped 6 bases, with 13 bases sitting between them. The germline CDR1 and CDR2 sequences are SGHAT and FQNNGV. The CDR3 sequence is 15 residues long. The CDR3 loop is CASSLSGGWSGELFF. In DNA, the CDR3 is TGTGCCAGCAGCTTATCCGGGGGATGGTCCGGGGAGCTGTTTTTT.

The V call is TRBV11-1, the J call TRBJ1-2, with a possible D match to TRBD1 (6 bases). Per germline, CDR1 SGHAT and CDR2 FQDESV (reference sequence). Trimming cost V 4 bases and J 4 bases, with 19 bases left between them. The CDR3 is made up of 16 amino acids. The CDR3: CASSSENQGRSYGYTF. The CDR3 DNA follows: TGTGCCAGCAGCTCTGAGAACCAGGGGCGCAGCTATGGCTACACCTTC.

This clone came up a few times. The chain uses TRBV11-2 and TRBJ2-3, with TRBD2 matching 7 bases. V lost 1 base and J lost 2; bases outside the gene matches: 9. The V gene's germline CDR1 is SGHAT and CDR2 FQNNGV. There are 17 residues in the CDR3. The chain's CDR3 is CASSLGIWRENTDTQYF. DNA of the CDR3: TGTGCCAGCAGCTTAGGGATCTGGCGGGAGAACACAGATACGCAGTATTTT.

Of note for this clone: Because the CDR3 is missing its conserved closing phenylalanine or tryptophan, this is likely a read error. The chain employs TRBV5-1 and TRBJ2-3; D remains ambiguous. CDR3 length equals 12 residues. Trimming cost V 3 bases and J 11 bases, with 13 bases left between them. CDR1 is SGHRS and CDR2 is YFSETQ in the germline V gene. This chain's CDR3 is CASSSFDDLQYS. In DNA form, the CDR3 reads TGCGCCAGCAGCTCCTTCGACGATCTGCAGTATTCT.

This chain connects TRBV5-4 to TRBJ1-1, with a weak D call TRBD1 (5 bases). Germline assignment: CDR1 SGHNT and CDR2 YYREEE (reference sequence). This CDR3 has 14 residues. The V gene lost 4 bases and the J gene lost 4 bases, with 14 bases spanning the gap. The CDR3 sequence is CASSPGTLGTEAFF. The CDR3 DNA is TGTGCCAGCAGCCCTGGGACCCTTGGCACTGAAGCTTTCTTT. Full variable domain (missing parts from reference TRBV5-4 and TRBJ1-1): ETGVTQSPTHLIKTRGQQVTLRCSSQSGHNTVSWYQQALGQGPQFIFQYYREEENGRGNFPPRFSGLQFPNYSSELNVNALELDDSALYLCASSPGTLGTEAFFGQGTRLTVV.

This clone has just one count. The CDR3 nucleotides are TGCGCCAGCAGCTTGGAGGGGGGACAGGTAAACAATGAGCAGTTCTTC. This codes for CASSLEGGQVNNEQFF. The chain carries TRBV5-1 and TRBJ2-1; TRBD1 matches at 8 bases. The trim removed 0 bases at V and 5 bases at J, leaving 7 bases unmatched. Germline values: CDR1 SGHRS, CDR2 YFSETQ. The CDR3 has 16 amino acids.